A selection of T cell receptor beta chains follows, all from one sample in a study of cytomegalovirus exposure and HLA in healthy donors. Method: immunoSEQ multiplex PCR; TCRdb's copy keeps in-frame clones and lacks some. The table lists about 120,000 clones. The sequencing sample was made of PBMCs. These receptors came from a man aged 35 to 55 in good health and CMV-seropositive. Each CDR3 is given with its conserved first and last residue. Each record gives: V gene, J gene, CDR3 protein.

V gene: TRBV19; J gene: TRBJ2-2; CDR3 protein: CASSVAGDTGELFF
V gene: TRBV11-2; J gene: TRBJ1-1; CDR3 protein: CASSLGALPRGTEAFF
V gene: TRBV7-8; J gene: TRBJ2-2; CDR3 protein: CASSLSWAGGNTGELFF
V gene: TRBV9; J gene: TRBJ2-1; CDR3 protein: CASSAAYRSNSYNEQFF
V gene: TRBV18; J gene: TRBJ2-7; CDR3 protein: CASSPNGRGSEEQYF
V gene: TRBV10-2; J gene: TRBJ2-7; CDR3 protein: CASSENRLAGSYEQYF
V gene: TRBV18; J gene: TRBJ1-1; CDR3 protein: CASSGQGAQGTEAFF
V gene: TRBV7-9; J gene: TRBJ2-1; CDR3 protein: CASSLLGGAYNEQFF
V gene: TRBV5-6; J gene: TRBJ2-4; CDR3 protein: CASSLQLQGIQYF
V gene: TRBV20-1; J gene: TRBJ1-2; CDR3 protein: CSAWTVYGYTF
V gene: TRBV15; J gene: TRBJ2-7; CDR3 protein: CATSRDRGFEQYF
V gene: TRBV19; J gene: TRBJ2-2; CDR3 protein: CASSMIGTGELFF
V gene: TRBV5-1; J gene: TRBJ2-2; CDR3 protein: CASSFDRSNTGELFF
V gene: TRBV11-3; J gene: TRBJ2-2; CDR3 protein: CASSLAQGPTGELFF
V gene: TRBV2; J gene: TRBJ1-4; CDR3 protein: CATARLTNEKLFF
V gene: TRBV19; J gene: TRBJ1-1; CDR3 protein: CASSIGARTEAFF
V gene: TRBV5-4; J gene: TRBJ2-7; CDR3 protein: CASSKTGTSGIREQYF
V gene: TRBV7-3; J gene: TRBJ2-1; CDR3 protein: CASSSLSGSSYNEQFF
V gene: TRBV29-1; J gene: TRBJ2-3; CDR3 protein: CSAPGTAEDTQYF
V gene: TRBV28; J gene: TRBJ2-1; CDR3 protein: CASSLSRRYNEQFF
V gene: TRBV5-1; J gene: TRBJ2-2; CDR3 protein: CASGGTANTGELFF
V gene: TRBV7-2; J gene: TRBJ2-2; CDR3 protein: CASSIVGQTGELFF
V gene: TRBV6-1; J gene: TRBJ2-7; CDR3 protein: CASMVQGEQYF
V gene: TRBV5-1; J gene: TRBJ1-1; CDR3 protein: CASSLALTGWGENTEAFF
V gene: TRBV18; J gene: TRBJ2-2; CDR3 protein: CASSKNRGTGELFF
V gene: TRBV28; J gene: TRBJ2-7; CDR3 protein: CASRYMTGSTYEQYF
V gene: TRBV18; J gene: TRBJ2-1; CDR3 protein: CASSPGQGRRNEQFF
V gene: TRBV18; J gene: TRBJ2-5; CDR3 protein: CASSRSGRGGETQYF
V gene: TRBV5-6; J gene: TRBJ1-2; CDR3 protein: CASSLDGEGNYGYTF
V gene: TRBV11-2; J gene: TRBJ1-2; CDR3 protein: CASSLGMGQGLSGYTF
V gene: TRBV9; J gene: TRBJ2-5; CDR3 protein: CASSLRGQETQYF
V gene: TRBV7-6; J gene: TRBJ1-4; CDR3 protein: CASSSLDRFNEKLFF
V gene: TRBV6-1; J gene: TRBJ2-1; CDR3 protein: CASEPGLASNEQFF